The present T cell receptor (beta chain) was sequenced within a study of blood T cells in healthy people across ages (dated by TCRdb to between 2015 and 2017). Broadly, across the study: In model experiments, template switching captured roughly one uniquely barcoded TCR beta cDNA molecule for every two T cells. Age-related changes in TCR beta repertoire diversity were measured in the study by deep sequencing normalized with unique cDNA molecular identifiers. The donors were divided into four age groups: young (average around 16 years), middle-aged (about 41), aged (roughly 66) and long-lived (nearly 85). Donors of different ages were randomly distributed across sequencing lanes to avoid experimental bias. The study analyzed two additional independent replicas of 1 million unique cDNA reads from the same blood draw for two donors, one aged 18 to 29 and one aged 80 or older.

Library method: 5' RACE. Reads for this sample came from an Illumina HiSeq 2500. A second PCR of about 6 to 11 cycles was run with a J-beta primer mix and a sample-barcoded 5' primer. Each TCR beta cDNA molecule received a unique molecular identifier from a template-switch 5' adaptor carrying 12 random nucleotides. Each sample yielded at least 3 million CDR3-containing paired-end reads. The Mint cDNA synthesis kit, primed by a TRBC-specific oligonucleotide, was used to synthesize first-strand cDNA from all RNA. Following uracil-DNA glycosylase treatment, all cDNA underwent a first 18-cycle PCR with the universal primers M1SS and BC2_uni_R. Per the authors' processing: For normalization, 1 million high-quality reads, each with a distinct molecular identifier, were randomly selected from each sample. Instead of being binned into consensus sequences, reads that shared molecular identifiers were thrown out. CDR3 identification, clonotype clustering and error correction used MiTCR with a Q25 quality threshold and the strictest error-elimination algorithm. Lower-bound total TCR beta diversity was estimated with a nonparametric unseen species model using Euler transformation. TCRdb reprocessed the public reads (quality trimming at Q25 with fastp, clone calling with MiXCR) and kept in-frame beta chains. Rows with one shared CDR3 protein collapse into an entry with the most common genes and DNA. The V and J calls and clone size are TCRdb's, not the authors'. The sample table holds hundreds of thousands of distinct CDR3 sequences, of which about 28% were seen once. Approximately 15% of the sample belongs to the ten largest clones.

The CDR3, cysteine through phenylalanine, is 15 amino acids long. The only DNA kept is the CDR3, 45 bases in frame from the first base. The germline V and J ends show losses of 8 bases and 0 bases respectively, and no gene match explains 6 bases of the junction. Based on the germline V gene, the CDR1 and CDR2 sequences are MDHEN and SYDVKM. General study outcomes and caveats: Compared with the aged group, more naive CD4+ T cells, fewer expanded clones and increased TCR diversity were shown by the long-lived group, suggesting age selection. Because donor CMV infection status was unknown, age-related changes in expanded clonotypes were potentially confounded. There was a strong correlation between observed TCR beta diversity and the percentage of naive T cells measured by flow cytometry. As age increased, observed TCR beta diversity per million T cells dropped in a roughly linear way, and a significant reduction was already evident by age 40. Since profiling was done on bulk unsorted PBMCs, naive and antigen-experienced compartments could not be conclusively compared. Estimates of total diversity based on one million sequenced T cells were regarded as lower bounds and as underestimates.

The roughly 42 donors, aged about 6 to 95 years, were systemically healthy Caucasian individuals from Russia. Ten milliliters of peripheral blood were drawn from each donor into EDTA-treated Vacutainer tubes. PBMCs were isolated by Ficoll-Paque density-gradient centrifugation, with at least 7 million obtained per sample. Trizol reagent was used to extract total RNA from the PBMCs, yielding at least 5 micrograms per sample. Naive CD45RAhigh/CD27high T cell percentages were measured by flow cytometry on a PBMC aliquot from every donor. Concerning this clonotype: It lacks a known antigen. Qualities for individual bases were not recorded, and no much larger clone is one base off.

The sequence was obtained from a woman of 80 years or more in good health. The sequence links TRBV28 to TRBJ2-3; TRBD2 agrees with 9 junctional bases. Input material: blood. The CDR3 sequence is CASDGGGASTDTQYF. In nucleotide form, the sequence is TGTGCCAGCGACGGCGGGGGGGCAAGCACAGATACGCAGTATTTT.